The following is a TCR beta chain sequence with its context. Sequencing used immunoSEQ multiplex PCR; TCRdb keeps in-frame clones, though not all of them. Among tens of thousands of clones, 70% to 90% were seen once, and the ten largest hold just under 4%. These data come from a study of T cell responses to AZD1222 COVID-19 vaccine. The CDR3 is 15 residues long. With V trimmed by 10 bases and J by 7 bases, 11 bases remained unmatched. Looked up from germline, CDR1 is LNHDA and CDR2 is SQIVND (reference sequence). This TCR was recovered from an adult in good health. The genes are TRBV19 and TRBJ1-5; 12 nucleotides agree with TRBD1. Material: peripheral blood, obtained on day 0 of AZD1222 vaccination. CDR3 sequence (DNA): TGTGCCACTGGGGGGACAGGGGGCGCGGTACAGCCCCAGCATTTT. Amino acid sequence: CATGGTGGAVQPQHF.